A single sample gave rise to the 21 T cell receptor beta chains below, sequenced in a study of blood T cells in healthy people across ages. Next came a second PCR, run for roughly 6 to 11 cycles, which used a sample-barcoded 5' primer along with a J-beta primer mix. TCRdb called the 5' RACE reads again in MiXCR, with one record for every CDR3 protein. The sample holds 550,000 to 600,000 distinct CDR3 sequences, approximately 25% seen once. The sample consisted of blood. These receptors came from a woman aged 70-85 years in good health.

This clonotype was observed once. The chain employs TRBV6-5 and TRBJ1-2; unclear D gene. The V end was cut by 9 bases, the J end by 8 bases, with 16 bases between. There are 12 residues in the CDR3. Germline CDR1 and CDR2: MNHEY and SVGAGI. For the CDR3, the DNA is TGTGCCAGTCGTACCGAGCCCGGGGGCTACACCTTC. It is translated as CASRTEPGGYTF.

This clonotype was observed a few times. The gene calls are TRBV12-5 and TRBJ2-7, with D hard to call. The CDR3 is 12 residues long. V lost 5 bases, J lost 4 bases, and 9 bases lay in between. Germline CDR1 LGHNT, CDR2 FRNRAP. This CDR3 is CASGPTFYEQYF. The CDR3 DNA follows: TGTGCTAGTGGTCCGACCTTTTACGAGCAGTACTTC. Complete variable domain (other parts from reference TRBV12-5 and TRBJ2-7): DARVTQTPRHKVTEMGQEVTMRCQPILGHNTVFWYRQTMMQGLELLAYFRNRAPLDDSGMPKDRFSAEMPDATLATLKIQPSEPRDSAVYFCASGPTFYEQYFGPGTRLTVT.

The V gene is TRBV7-9, the J gene TRBJ1-1; unclear D gene. CDR1 is SEHNR and CDR2 is FQNEAQ in the germline V gene (reference sequence). The V end was cut by 6 bases, the J end by 8 bases, with 31 bases between. This CDR3 is 18 amino acids long. In DNA form, the CDR3 reads TGTGCCAGCAGACCATTCCGGATCTCGGCTTACTCATATTCAGAAGCTTTCTTT. As protein: CASRPFRISAYSYSEAFF.

This chain uses TRBV5-1 with TRBJ1-5; 7 nucleotides align to TRBD1. J gave up 2 bases and V 6 bases, and 8 bases lay outside the gene matches. The CDR3 covers 15 residues. Germline values: CDR1 SGHRS, CDR2 YFSETQ. CDR3 bases: TGCGCCAGCAAAGAGGGGGCCGGCGGCAATCAGCCCCAGCATTTT. Translated, it gives CASKEGAGGNQPQHF. Filled out from reference TRBV5-1 and TRBJ1-5, the complete variable domain reads KAGVTQTPRYLIKTRGQQVTLSCSPISGHRSVSWYQQTPGQGLQFLFEYFSETQRNKGNFPGRFSGRQFSNSRSEMNVSTLELGDSALYLCASKEGAGGNQPQHFGDGTRLSIL.

The rearrangement links TRBV12-3 or TRBV12-4 to TRBJ2-3, with TRBD1 matching over 11 bases. After removal of 3 bases from V and 2 bases from J, the junction contained 7 bases not matched to a gene. This CDR3 comprises 17 residues. The CDR3 region is CASSFPRDRGTTDTQYF. CDR3 DNA sequence: TGTGCCAGCAGTTTCCCTCGGGACAGGGGGACCACAGATACGCAGTATTTT.

This clonotype was recorded a few times. The CDR3 protein is CASSPGRQGGGNTIYF. CDR3 DNA sequence: TGTGCCAGCTCACCGGGGAGACAGGGCGGTGGAAACACCATATATTTT. The chain employs TRBV18 and TRBJ1-3, with TRBD1 matching over 7 bases. This CDR3 spans 16 amino acids. Germline values: CDR1 KGHSH, CDR2 LQKENI. The V gene end was trimmed by 3 bases and the J gene end by 3 bases; junction bases not matched to a gene: 8.

In its sample, this clonotype was seen a few times. CDR3 DNA sequence: TGCAGTGGACAGGGGGGGCTCGCCCTTGAAGCTTTCTTT. Translating gives CSGQGGLALEAFF. This rearrangement joins TRBV20-1 to TRBJ1-1; 9 nucleotides match TRBD1. V lost 7 bases and J lost 7; bases outside the gene matches: 10. CDR3 length equals 13 residues. Germline assignment: CDR1 DFQATT and CDR2 SNEGSKA (reference sequence).

The chain combines TRBV6-5 with TRBJ1-5, with D unresolved. The CDR3 is 16 residues long. Per the germline V gene, CDR1 is MNHEY and CDR2 is SVGAGI. The V end lost 0 bases, the J end lost 9 bases, and 18 bases lay between the germline ends. The CDR3 DNA follows: TGTGCCAGCAGTTACTCGAGGGAGGGAGGTTCCGGGCCCCAGCATTTT. As protein: CASSYSREGGSGPQHF.

This clonotype was counted only a few times. This chain joins TRBV7-2 and TRBJ2-1, with TRBD2 matching over 14 bases. The germline V gene has CDR1 SGHTA and CDR2 FQGNSA. With V trimmed by 5 bases and J by 3 bases, 6 bases remained unmatched. The CDR3 has 17 residues. CDR3 protein: CASSLWTSGGNYNEQFF. The CDR3 nucleotides read TGTGCCAGCAGCCTCTGGACTAGCGGGGGGAACTACAATGAGCAGTTCTTC.

This clonotype was counted at least ten times. The rearrangement joins TRBV7-3 to TRBJ2-2, with D uncertain. This CDR3 spans 14 amino acids. The ends were cut back, 4 bases at V and 1 base at J, with 7 bases in the middle. The germline V gene encodes CDR1 SGHTA and CDR2 FQGTGA. CDR3 bases: TGTGCCAGCAGCTCGCACCTGAACACCGGGGAGCTGTTTTTT. This translates into CASSSHLNTGELFF.

The CDR3 reads CSPFPRQGGYGYTF. CDR3 coding DNA: TGCAGTCCCTTCCCCCGTCAGGGGGGCTATGGCTACACCTTC. The chain uses TRBV20-1 and TRBJ1-2, with 7 bases fitting TRBD1. Germline V gene data show CDR1 as DFQATT and CDR2 as SNEGSKA (reference sequence). The V gene end was trimmed by 8 bases and the J gene end by 4 bases; junction bases not matched to a gene: 13. The CDR3 has 14 residues.

This clonotype occurred once. The CDR3 nucleotides read TGTGCCAGCGGTCCCAGGACAGGGCTGATGAACACTGAAGCTTTCTTT. This translates into CASGPRTGLMNTEAFF. This rearrangement joins TRBV7-9 to TRBJ1-1; 8 bases map to TRBD1. V shed 8 bases, J shed 0 bases, and the junction held 11 bases outside the gene matches. Germline CDR1 SEHNR, CDR2 FQNEAQ (reference sequence). The length of the CDR3 is 16 residues.

To note about this clonotype: The junction departs from the called germline gene at one end, perhaps through a read error. For the CDR3, the DNA is TGTGCCAGCTCACCGAACCTACCTACCCGGGGGTCGGACACTGAAGCTTCCTTT. This gives the protein CASSPNLPTRGSDTEASF. The chain combines TRBV18 with TRBJ1-1, with D possibly TRBD1 on 5 matching bases. This CDR3 has 18 amino acids. Germline assignment: CDR1 KGHSH and CDR2 LQKENI. Filled out from reference TRBV18 and TRBJ1-1, the complete variable domain reads NAGVMQNPRHLVRRRGQEARLRCSPMKGHSHVYWYRQLPEEGLKFMVYLQKENIIDESGMPKERFSAEFPKEGPSILRIQQVVRGDSAAYFCASSPNLPTRGSDTEASFGQGTRLTVV.

The chain has TRBV12-5 and TRBJ1-5; 8 bases map to TRBD1. V gave up 9 bases and J gave up 2 bases; unmatched junction bases: 3. This CDR3 has 13 residues. Germline lookup yields CDR1 LGHNT and CDR2 FRNRAP. CDR3 sequence: CASQGAGNQPQHF. CDR3 bases: TGTGCTAGCCAGGGGGCGGGCAATCAGCCCCAGCATTTT.

This clonotype has more than one count but fewer than ten. The gene calls are TRBV6-6 and TRBJ1-3; D not resolved. Looked up from germline, CDR1 is MNHNY and CDR2 is SVGAGI (reference sequence). CDR3 length equals 12 residues. V lost 4 bases, J lost 9 bases, and 10 bases lay in between. As DNA, the CDR3 is TGTGCCAGCAGTTCCGAGGCCCTCACCATATATTTT. It yields the protein CASSSEALTIYF.

This sequence joins TRBV30 and TRBJ2-2; no clear D. The CDR3 contains 14 residues. Trimming stripped 4 bases from V and 0 bases from J, with 9 bases between. The germline V gene has CDR1 GTSNPN and CDR2 SVGIG (reference sequence). CDR3 nucleotide sequence: TGTGCCTGGAAGAGGTTCGCGAACACCGGGGAGCTGTTTTTT. Encoded protein: CAWKRFANTGELFF.

This clonotype was seen a handful of times. The V call is TRBV6-5, the J call TRBJ2-5; D is possibly TRBD1 or TRBD2 (5 bases each). Looked up from germline, CDR1 is MNHEY and CDR2 is SVGAGI. Trimming removed 5 bases at V and 0 bases at J, with 13 bases between. CDR3 length: 15 residues. The DNA for the CDR3 is TGTGCCAGCAGTCCCTGGGGGAGTGACCAAGAGACCCAGTACTTC. It codes for CASSPWGSDQETQYF.

This chain joins TRBV4-3 and TRBJ1-2, with 9 positions matching TRBD1. CDR3 length equals 15 residues. V shed 4 bases, J shed 7 bases, and the junction held 10 bases outside the gene matches. Germline loops: CDR1 LGHNA, CDR2 YSLEER. This CDR3 is CASSRDSGTGLGYTF. The CDR3 region has the DNA TGCGCCAGCAGCCGAGATTCCGGGACAGGGCTTGGCTACACCTTC.

This clonotype was counted a few times. The chain combines TRBV24-1 with TRBJ2-1; 11 bases are shared with TRBD1. The end of the DNA is better explained by TRBJ2-5, so the J call may be wrong. The germline gives CDR1 KGHDR, CDR2 SFDVKD. The CDR3 spans 15 residues. DNA of the CDR3: TGTGCCACCAGTTCGGACAGGGGGCATTTCGAGACCCAGTACTTC. Translated: CATSSDRGHFETQYF.

This CDR3 is CSAHRISSYNEQFF. The CDR3 DNA reads as TGCAGTGCGCATCGGATAAGCTCCTACAATGAGCAGTTCTTC. The chain has TRBV20-1 and TRBJ2-1; the D is unclear. This CDR3 contains 14 residues. V was shortened by 6 bases and J by 0 bases, with 12 bases between the two germline ends. Germline V lookup: CDR1 DFQATT, CDR2 SNEGSKA (reference sequence).

V and J are TRBV25-1 and TRBJ1-2; 11 nucleotides agree with TRBD1. In germline, CDR1 is MGHDK, CDR2 SYGVNS. With 1 base clipped from V and 4 bases from J, the junction kept 2 bases outside the gene matches. The CDR3 length is 15 residues. Here the CDR3 reads CASSELGTGGYGYTF. In nucleotides, the CDR3 is TGTGCCAGCAGTGAATTAGGGACAGGGGGCTATGGCTACACCTTC.